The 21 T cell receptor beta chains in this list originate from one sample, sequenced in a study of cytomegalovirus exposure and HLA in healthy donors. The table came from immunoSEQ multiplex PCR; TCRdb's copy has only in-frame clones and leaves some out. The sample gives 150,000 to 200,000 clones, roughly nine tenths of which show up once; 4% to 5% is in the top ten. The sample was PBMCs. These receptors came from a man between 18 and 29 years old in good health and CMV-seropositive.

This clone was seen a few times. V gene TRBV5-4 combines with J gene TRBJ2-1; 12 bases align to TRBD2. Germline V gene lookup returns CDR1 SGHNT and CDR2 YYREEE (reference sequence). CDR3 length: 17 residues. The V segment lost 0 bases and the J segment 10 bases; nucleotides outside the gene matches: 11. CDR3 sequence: CASSLAATSGRGGEQFF. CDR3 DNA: TGTGCCAGCAGCTTGGCCGCGACTAGCGGGAGAGGGGGAGAGCAGTTCTTC.

The CDR3 DNA reads as TGTGCCAGTAGTCTCCCCTCTGGAAACACCATATATTTT. It encodes CASSLPSGNTIYF. V is TRBV19 and J is TRBJ1-3; D is uncertain. CDR1 and CDR2 from the germline V gene are LNHDA and SQIVND (reference sequence). This CDR3 has 13 residues. Trimming left V 5 bases short and J 0 bases short, with 5 bases between.

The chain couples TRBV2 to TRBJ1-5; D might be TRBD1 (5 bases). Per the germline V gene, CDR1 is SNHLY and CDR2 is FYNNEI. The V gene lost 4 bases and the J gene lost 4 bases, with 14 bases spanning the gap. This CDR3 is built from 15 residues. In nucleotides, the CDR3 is TGTGCCAGCAGTGTTGGGCAGGGCTTGAATCAGCCCCAGCATTTT. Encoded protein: CASSVGQGLNQPQHF.

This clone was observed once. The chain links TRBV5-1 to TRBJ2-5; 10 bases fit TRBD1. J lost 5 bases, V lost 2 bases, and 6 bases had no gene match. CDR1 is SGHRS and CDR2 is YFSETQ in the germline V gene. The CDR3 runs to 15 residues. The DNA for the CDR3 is TGCGCCAGCAGCTTAGACCGACAGGGGGCTGAGACCCAGTACTTC. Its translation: CASSLDRQGAETQYF.

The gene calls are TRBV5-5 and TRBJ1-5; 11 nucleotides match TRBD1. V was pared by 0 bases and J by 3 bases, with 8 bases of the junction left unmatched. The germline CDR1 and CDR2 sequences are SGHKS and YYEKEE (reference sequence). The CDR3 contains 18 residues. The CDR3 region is CASSLGPGTGGANQPQHF. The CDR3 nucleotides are TGTGCCAGCAGCTTGGGCCCTGGGACAGGGGGTGCCAATCAGCCCCAGCATTTT.

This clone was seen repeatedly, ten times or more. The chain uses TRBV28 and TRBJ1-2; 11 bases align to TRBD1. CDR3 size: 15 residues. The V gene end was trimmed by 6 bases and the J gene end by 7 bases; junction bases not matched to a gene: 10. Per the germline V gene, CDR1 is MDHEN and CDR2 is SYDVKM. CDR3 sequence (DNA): TGTGCCAGCAGACCTAGGACAGGGGGCTCGGGTGGCTACACCTTC. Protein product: CASRPRTGGSGGYTF.

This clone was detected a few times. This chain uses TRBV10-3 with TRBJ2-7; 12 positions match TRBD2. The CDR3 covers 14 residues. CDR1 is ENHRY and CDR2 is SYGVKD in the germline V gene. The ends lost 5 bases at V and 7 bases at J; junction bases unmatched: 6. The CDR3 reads CAISTSGRRVEQYF. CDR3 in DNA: TGTGCCATCAGTACTAGCGGGAGGAGGGTAGAGCAGTACTTC.

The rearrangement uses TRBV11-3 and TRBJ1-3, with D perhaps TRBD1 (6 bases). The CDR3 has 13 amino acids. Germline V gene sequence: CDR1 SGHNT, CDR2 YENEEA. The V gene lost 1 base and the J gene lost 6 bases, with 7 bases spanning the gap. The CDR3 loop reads CASSLGDKNTIYF. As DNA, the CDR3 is TGTGCCAGCAGCTTAGGGGACAAAAACACCATATATTTT. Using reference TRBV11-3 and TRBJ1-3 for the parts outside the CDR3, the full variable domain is EAGVVQSPRYKIIEKKQPVAFWCNPISGHNTLYWYLQNLGQGPELLIRYENEEAVDDSQLPKDRFSAERLKGVDSTLKIQPAELGDSAVYLCASSLGDKNTIYFGEGSWLTVV.

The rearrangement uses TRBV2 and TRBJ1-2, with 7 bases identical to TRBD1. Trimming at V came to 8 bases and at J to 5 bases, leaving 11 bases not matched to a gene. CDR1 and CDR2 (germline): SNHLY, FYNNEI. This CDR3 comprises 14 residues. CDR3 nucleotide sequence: TGTGCCAGCGCACCTAGACAGGGAGGATATGGCTACACCTTC. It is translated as CASAPRQGGYGYTF.

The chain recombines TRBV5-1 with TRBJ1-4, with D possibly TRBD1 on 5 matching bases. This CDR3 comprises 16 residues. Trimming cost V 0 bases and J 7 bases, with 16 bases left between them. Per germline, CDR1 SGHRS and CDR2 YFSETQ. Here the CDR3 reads CASSLAGGVVGEKLFF. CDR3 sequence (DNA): TGCGCCAGCAGCTTGGCCGGAGGGGTGGTAGGTGAAAAACTGTTTTTT.

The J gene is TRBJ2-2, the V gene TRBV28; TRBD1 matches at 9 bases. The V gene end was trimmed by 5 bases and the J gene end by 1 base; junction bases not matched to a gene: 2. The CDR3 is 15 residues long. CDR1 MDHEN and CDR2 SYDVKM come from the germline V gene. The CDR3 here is CASSPGQGNTGELFF. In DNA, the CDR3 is TGTGCCAGCAGTCCGGGACAGGGGAACACCGGGGAGCTGTTTTTT.

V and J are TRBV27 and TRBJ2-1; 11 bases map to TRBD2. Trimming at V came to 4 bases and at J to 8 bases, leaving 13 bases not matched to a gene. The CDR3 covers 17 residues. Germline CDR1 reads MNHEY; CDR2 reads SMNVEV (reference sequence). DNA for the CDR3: TGTGCCAGCAGTTCCTTTATAGCGGGAGGGCCTCCCGATGAGCAGTTCTTC. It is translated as CASSSFIAGGPPDEQFF.

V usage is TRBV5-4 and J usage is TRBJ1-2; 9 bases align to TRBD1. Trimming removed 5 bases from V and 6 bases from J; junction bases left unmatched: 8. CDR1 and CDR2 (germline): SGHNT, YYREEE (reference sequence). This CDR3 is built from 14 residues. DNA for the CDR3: TGTGCCAGCAGGCCCGACAGGGGGATTGATGGCTACACCTTC. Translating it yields CASRPDRGIDGYTF.

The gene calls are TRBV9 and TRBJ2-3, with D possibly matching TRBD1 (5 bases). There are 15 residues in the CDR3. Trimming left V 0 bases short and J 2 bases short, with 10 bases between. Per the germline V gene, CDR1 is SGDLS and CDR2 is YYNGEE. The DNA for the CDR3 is TGTGCCAGCAGCGTAGCTACAGGCAACACAGATACGCAGTATTTT. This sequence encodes CASSVATGNTDTQYF. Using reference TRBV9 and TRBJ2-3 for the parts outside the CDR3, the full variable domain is DSGVTQTPKHLITATGQRVTLRCSPRSGDLSVYWYQQSLDQGLQFLIQYYNGEERAKGNILERFSAQQFPDLHSELNLSSLELGDSALYFCASSVATGNTDTQYFGPGTRLTVL.

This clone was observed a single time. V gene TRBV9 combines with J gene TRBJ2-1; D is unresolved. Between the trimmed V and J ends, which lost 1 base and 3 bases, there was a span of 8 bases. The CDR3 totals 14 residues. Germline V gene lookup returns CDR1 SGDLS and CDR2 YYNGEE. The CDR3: CASSVSSVYNEQFF. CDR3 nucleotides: TGTGCCAGCAGCGTATCCTCCGTCTACAATGAGCAGTTCTTC.

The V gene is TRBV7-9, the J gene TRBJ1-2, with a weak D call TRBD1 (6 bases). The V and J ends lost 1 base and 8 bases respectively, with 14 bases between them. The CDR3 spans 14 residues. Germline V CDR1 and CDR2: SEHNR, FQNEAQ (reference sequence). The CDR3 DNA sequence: TGTGCCAGCAGCTTAGTTGAGGGGGTTGGCGGCTACACCTTC. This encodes CASSLVEGVGGYTF.

CDR3 protein: CASSSLTSGNLAGELFF. CDR3 coding DNA: TGTGCCAGCAGCTCCCTCACTAGCGGGAATCTAGCCGGGGAGCTGTTTTTT. V gene TRBV7-8 combines with J gene TRBJ2-2, with 10 nucleotides matching TRBD2. Losses at the gene ends were 4 bases for V and 6 bases for J; bases not matched to a gene: 11. The CDR3 consists of 17 residues. Looked up from germline, CDR1 is SGHVS and CDR2 is FQNEAQ. The entire variable domain, with the rest obtained from reference TRBV7-8 and TRBJ2-2, is as follows: GAGVSQSPRYKVAKRGQDVALRCDPISGHVSLFWYQQALGQGPEFLTYFQNEAQLDKSGLPSDRFFAERPEGSVSTLKIQRTQQEDSAVYLCASSSLTSGNLAGELFFGEGSRLTVL.

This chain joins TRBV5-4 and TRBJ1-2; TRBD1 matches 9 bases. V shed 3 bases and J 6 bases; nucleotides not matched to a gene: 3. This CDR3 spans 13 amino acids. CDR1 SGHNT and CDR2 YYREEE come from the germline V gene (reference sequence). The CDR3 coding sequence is TGTGCCAGCAGCTCGGGACAGGGTAATGGCTACACCTTC. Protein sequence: CASSSGQGNGYTF.

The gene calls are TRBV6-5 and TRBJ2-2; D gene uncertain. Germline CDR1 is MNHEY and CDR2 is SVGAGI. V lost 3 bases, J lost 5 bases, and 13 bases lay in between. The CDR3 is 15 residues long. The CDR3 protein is CASSYMPQPTGELFF. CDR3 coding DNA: TGTGCCAGCAGTTATATGCCACAGCCTACCGGGGAGCTGTTTTTT.

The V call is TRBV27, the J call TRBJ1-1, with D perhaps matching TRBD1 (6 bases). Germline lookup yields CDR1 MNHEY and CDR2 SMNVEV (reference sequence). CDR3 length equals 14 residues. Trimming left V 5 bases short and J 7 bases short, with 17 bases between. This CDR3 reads CASSPIQGTSEAFF. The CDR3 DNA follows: TGTGCCAGCAGTCCGATACAGGGAACAAGTGAAGCTTTCTTT.

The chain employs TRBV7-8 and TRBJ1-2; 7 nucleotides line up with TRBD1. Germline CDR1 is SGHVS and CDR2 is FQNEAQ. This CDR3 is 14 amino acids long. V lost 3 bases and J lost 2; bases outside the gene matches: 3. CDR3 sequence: CASSLTGRNYGYTF. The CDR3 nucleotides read TGTGCCAGCAGCTTGACAGGGCGAAACTATGGCTACACCTTC.